This TCR beta chain was retrieved from a study of blood T cells in healthy people across ages. This clonotype was counted many times. Its antigen is unidentified. Whole-study findings and limits: When one million T cells were used, diversity estimates were thought to be underestimates. Researchers said unsorted PBMCs prevented a conclusive naive versus antigen-experienced comparison.

The CDR3 is 11 amino acids. Trimming cost V 4 bases and J 7 bases, with 8 bases left between them. CDR1 and CDR2 from the germline V gene are SGHTA and FQGNSA. The second PCR ran roughly 6 to 11 cycles with a sample-barcoded 5' primer and J-beta primers. TCRdb used MiXCR to reprocess the 5' RACE reads, holding one entry per CDR3 protein. The repertoire holds around 900,000 distinct CDR3 sequences, more than 25% seen once, with around a sixth in the top ten. The chain is built from TRBV7-2 and TRBJ2-7; D is unclear. This sequence originates from a woman aged 80 or older in good health. Material: blood. CDR3 in amino acids: CASSSLGEQYF. CDR3 nucleotide sequence: TGTGCCAGCAGCTCCCTAGGGGAGCAGTACTTC. Full variable domain (missing parts from reference TRBV7-2 and TRBJ2-7): GAGVSQSPSNKVTEKGKDVELRCDPISGHTALYWYRQSLGQGLEFLIYFQGNSAPDKSGLPSDRFSAERTGGSVSTLTIQRTQQEDSAVYLCASSSLGEQYFGPGTRLTVT.